This T cell receptor (beta chain) was retrieved from a study of CD8 T cells in ankylosing spondylitis. The study, taken as a whole, reports: What seemed typical of ankylosing spondylitis blood was a TCR beta motif built from roughly eight highly homologous variants. Significant enrichment of disease-linked clones was reportedly seen in matched ankylosing spondylitis synovial fluid.

Points on this clonotype: The target antigen is unknown.

Making the TCR beta libraries involved quantitative 5'-RACE with molecular barcodes. Each CDR3 protein gets one entry after TCRdb re-called the 5' RACE reads with MiXCR. Of about 340,000 distinct CDR3 sequences in the sample, 20% to 25% were seen once. Trimming stripped 4 bases from V and 2 bases from J, with 12 bases between. CDR3 size: 14 residues. From germline, CDR1 is SGHRS and CDR2 YFSETQ. The origin of this receptor is a male donor with ankylosing spondylitis or in good health (not recorded which). The specimen sequenced was blood, either unsorted or a sorted T cell fraction (not recorded which). The J gene is TRBJ2-5, the V gene TRBV5-1; D unclear. The CDR3 loop is CASSATVSQETQYF. CDR3 sequence (DNA): TGCGCCAGCAGCGCAACAGTTTCGCAAGAGACCCAGTACTTC.